The 3 T cell receptor beta chains listed next were all sequenced from one sample in a study of cytomegalovirus exposure and HLA in healthy donors. This PCR relied on a set of 60 Vbeta primers and 13 Jbeta primers. Data came from immunoSEQ multiplex PCR; TCRdb stores just in-frame clones and leaves some out. The sample totals around 100,000 clones. Sequences were obtained from PBMCs. These TCRs come from a man aged 30-40 years in good health and CMV-seronegative.

This chain links TRBV19 with TRBJ1-4, with D possibly matching TRBD1 (5 bases). The CDR3 length is 17 residues. Germline V lookup: CDR1 LNHDA, CDR2 SQIVND (reference sequence). V lost 5 bases, J lost 0 bases, and 16 bases lay in between. DNA for the CDR3: TGTGCCAGTAGTTTGCCGGGACTAGGTGCAACTAATGAAAAACTGTTTTTT. The encoded protein is CASSLPGLGATNEKLFF.

The chain combines TRBV5-1 with TRBJ1-6; D not resolved. The germline V gene encodes CDR1 SGHRS and CDR2 YFSETQ. The CDR3 is 16 residues long. The V gene lost 4 bases and the J gene lost 6 bases, with 17 bases spanning the gap. CDR3 coding DNA: TGCGCCAGCAGCCAGGCGAGCGGGGAAATTAATTCACCCCTCCACTTT. Amino acid sequence: CASSQASGEINSPLHF.

The chain employs TRBV7-8 and TRBJ2-1; TRBD2 agrees at 9 bases. CDR1 SGHVS and CDR2 FQNEAQ come from the germline V gene. This CDR3 has 16 amino acids. Unmatched junction bases numbered 6, after V lost 2 bases and J lost 4 bases. The CDR3 region is CASSLLPGLAYNEQFF. For the CDR3, the DNA is TGTGCCAGCAGCTTACTGCCGGGACTAGCTTACAATGAGCAGTTCTTC.